Detailed here is one TCR beta chain. The antigen is not known. Constant-segment primers were used for 5'RACE, and the resulting TCR alpha and TCR beta cDNA libraries carried sample barcodes and UMIs. MiXCR, applied by TCRdb to the 5' RACE reads, yields one record per CDR3 protein. Of some 300,000 distinct CDR3 sequences in the sample, 20% to 25% are singletons; the top ten hold 21%. The length of the CDR3 is 16 residues. Trimming at V came to 2 bases and at J to 4 bases, leaving 9 bases not matched to a gene. The entry originates in a study of T-cell memory formation after mild COVID-19. Background on the study: Clusters of TCRs were largely donor specific. General study findings and limits: Contracting CD4+ clones were located mainly in CM and EM, and CD8+ clones in EMRA. Whether day 37 second-wave clones are SARS-CoV-2-specific was not confirmed.

The TCR sequence derives from a man aged 18 to 29 who had mild COVID-19 (a few samples of this study predate the infection). Cell type and time point are not known. The V and J genes are TRBV12-3 or TRBV12-4 and TRBJ1-2; 8 positions agree with TRBD1. Material: PBMCs or a T cell subset sorted from them (not recorded which). CDR3 in amino acids: CASSLPRLQGAYGYTF. Written as DNA, the CDR3 is TGTGCCAGCAGTTTACCGCGCCTGCAGGGGGCCTATGGCTACACCTTC.